This entry concerns a single TCR beta chain. Trimming took off 0 bases at V and 6 bases at J, with 15 bases between the two ends. The germline CDR1 and CDR2 sequences are SGHRS and YFSETQ. The CDR3 is 15 amino acids. This specimen comes from a study of blood T cell repertoires in COVID-19. Study summary: T cells, B-cell-depleted T cells, or PBMCs provided the cDNA or gDNA that served as material.

Clinical history reported by participants formed the basis on which cohorts were assigned. Original processing notes: From reference gene primer amplification, estimates of nucleated cell counts were derived. Profiling relied on immunoSEQ multiplex PCR, and the TCRdb table lists in-frame clones only, not all of them. V and J calls and clone size are as listed in that table; D and trimming were resolved from the DNA. The table has a few hundred thousand clones, 80% to 90% seen once. V gene TRBV5-1 combines with J gene TRBJ1-2; D not certain. The TCR was taken from a young man in a cohort exposed to, infected with or recovered from COVID-19 (not recorded which). The sample was PBMCs or T cells enriched from blood (not recorded which). The CDR3 is CASSLADTGKDGYTF. In nucleotides, the CDR3 is TGCGCCAGCAGCTTGGCCGACACCGGGAAGGATGGCTACACCTTC.